One sample yielded the 9 T cell receptor beta chains listed below, sequenced in a study of response to subunit inactivated influenza vaccine. Each CDR3 protein is one row after TCRdb ran MiXCR on the RT-PCR reads. The table lists approximately 480,000 distinct CDR3 sequences, 10% to 11% of them singletons. The input for sequencing was PBMCs from blood, taken roughly 6 weeks after vaccination. These receptors were collected from a man between 50 and 59 years old who received an inactivated influenza vaccine.

V and J are TRBV29-1 and TRBJ2-2; 8 bases line up with TRBD2. CDR1 and CDR2 (germline): SQVTM, ANQGSEA. V was clipped by 8 bases and J by 2 bases; unmatched bases: 4. The CDR3 loop spans 13 amino acids. CDR3 coding DNA: TGCAGCTTTAGCGGGACTAACACCGGGGAGCTGTTTTTT. Its protein product is CSFSGTNTGELFF.

Concerning this clonotype: One end of the junction is discordant with germline, which a read error may explain. The chain is built from TRBV4-2 and TRBJ2-7; D gene uncertain. CDR3 length: 14 amino acids. The V gene's germline CDR1 is LGHNA and CDR2 YNFKEQ. This chain's CDR3 is CAISPGLPSYEQYF. The DNA for the CDR3 is TGTGCCATCAGCCCCGGGCTCCCCTCCTACGAGCAGTACTTC.

This clonotype has a handful of counts. The chain couples TRBV29-1 to TRBJ2-5; D is ambiguous. Germline V CDR1 and CDR2: SQVTM, ANQGSEA. V was shortened by 5 bases and J by 1 base, with 8 bases between the two germline ends. This CDR3 contains 12 residues. The CDR3 bases are TGCAGCGTTTTCCTACCCCAAGAGACCCAGTACTTC. It specifies CSVFLPQETQYF.

The CDR3 DNA sequence: TGTGCCAGCAGCCCAAGAGCGGTGACCTCAGAGACCCAGTACTTC. This sequence encodes CASSPRAVTSETQYF. The chain recombines TRBV7-8 with TRBJ2-5; possible D gene TRBD2, 5 bases. Trimming cost V 5 bases and J 4 bases, with 17 bases left between them. CDR1 and CDR2 (germline): SGHVS, FQNEAQ. CDR3 length: 15 amino acids.

The gene calls are TRBV10-3 and TRBJ2-1, with TRBD2 identical over 9 bases. Germline V gives CDR1 ENHRY, CDR2 SYGVKD. The CDR3 is made up of 15 amino acids. The V gene end was trimmed by 1 base and the J gene end by 6 bases; junction bases not matched to a gene: 4. In DNA form, the CDR3 reads TGTGCCATCAGTGAGTTTGCGGGAGGGCCCAATGAGCAGTTCTTC. This gives the protein CAISEFAGGPNEQFF.

This chain links TRBV24-1 with TRBJ2-2; D tentatively reads TRBD1 or TRBD2 (5 bases each). This CDR3 contains 16 residues. Germline assignment: CDR1 KGHDR and CDR2 SFDVKD. V gave up 4 bases and J gave up 0 bases, with 11 bases separating them. The CDR3 nucleotides are TGTGCCACCAGTGACACCGGGACGGCGAACACCGGGGAGCTGTTTTTT. Its translation is CATSDTGTANTGELFF.

This chain uses TRBV20-1 with TRBJ2-3; 8 bases map to TRBD2. The CDR3 has 15 residues. Germline-derived CDR1 and CDR2 are DFQATT and SNEGSKA (reference sequence). The CDR3 region has the DNA TGCGCCGGGCAGGAATCAGCGGGGGGCACAGATACGCAGTATTTT. It yields the protein CAGQESAGGTDTQYF.

V and J are TRBV5-6 and TRBJ2-7, with TRBD2 identical over 10 bases. The CDR3 is made up of 15 amino acids. Germline assignment: CDR1 SGHDT and CDR2 YYEEEE. V shed 4 bases, J shed 4 bases, and the junction held 8 bases outside the gene matches. DNA for the CDR3: TGTGCCAGCAGCGTGCAGCGGGGGGGCGGTTACGAGCAGTACTTC. It is translated as CASSVQRGGGYEQYF.

This clonotype has ten or more counts. V and J are TRBV7-9 and TRBJ1-6, with D possibly matching TRBD1 (5 bases). Trimming left V 2 bases short and J 8 bases short, with 13 bases between. Germline CDR1 is SEHNR and CDR2 is FQNEAQ (reference sequence). CDR3 size: 15 residues. DNA of the CDR3: TGTGCCAGCAGCTTATCGTCGGGGCTTCATTCACCCCTCCACTTT. Amino acid sequence: CASSLSSGLHSPLHF.